The 28 T cell receptor beta chains presented below share a single source sample, sequenced in a study of blood T cell repertoires in COVID-19. Sequencing used immunoSEQ multiplex PCR; TCRdb keeps in-frame clones, though not all of them. The top ten hold roughly 14% of the sample, which has over 250,000 clones, roughly 87% seen once. The specimen sequenced was peripheral blood. These TCRs come from a human donor in a cohort sampled during active COVID-19.

DNA of the CDR3: TGTGCCAGCAGTTACCCGACACACCGGATAGCGGGGAAGTTCAATGAGCAGTTCTTC. Translating gives CASSYPTHRIAGKFNEQFF. The chain is built from TRBV6-2 or TRBV6-3 and TRBJ2-1; 8 positions match TRBD2. V shed 2 bases and J 6 bases; nucleotides not matched to a gene: 18. Germline V gene sequence: CDR1 MNHEY, CDR2 SVGEGT. There are 19 residues in the CDR3.

In its sample, this clone was seen a few times. This chain links TRBV10-1 with TRBJ2-1, with 10 bases lining up with TRBD2. Trimming at V came to 3 bases and at J to 5 bases, leaving 4 bases not matched to a gene. CDR1 and CDR2 (germline): WNHNN, SYGVQD (reference sequence). The CDR3 consists of 15 residues. CDR3 DNA sequence: TGCGCCAGCAGTGATAGGACTAGCGGCCACAATGAGCAGTTCTTC. As protein: CASSDRTSGHNEQFF.

V is TRBV10-2 and J is TRBJ1-5; 12 bases match TRBD1. V was pared by 2 bases and J by 4 bases, with 3 bases of the junction left unmatched. Per the germline V gene, CDR1 is WSHSY and CDR2 is SAAADI. This CDR3 spans 16 amino acids. In DNA form, the CDR3 reads TGCGCCAGCAGTGAGCCGGGACAGGGGGCGAATCAGCCCCAGCATTTT. It specifies CASSEPGQGANQPQHF.

The CDR3 is CASSPNWGVGELFF. The DNA for the CDR3 is TGTGCCAGCAGCCCGAATTGGGGGGTCGGGGAGCTGTTTTTT. The chain combines TRBV7-2 with TRBJ2-2; TRBD2 might be the D (6 bases). The CDR3 is made up of 14 amino acids. The germline V gene has CDR1 SGHTA and CDR2 FQGNSA. Trimming left V 5 bases short and J 7 bases short, with 14 bases between.

The chain combines TRBV28 with TRBJ2-7, with D uncertain. Germline V gene lookup returns CDR1 MDHEN and CDR2 SYDVKM. The CDR3 consists of 11 residues. V was cut by 7 bases and J by 4 bases, with 8 bases left in between. This CDR3 reads CASTNGYEQYF. Written as DNA, the CDR3 is TGTGCCAGCACCAACGGGTACGAGCAGTACTTC.

The chain links TRBV4-1 to TRBJ2-7; 7 nucleotides agree with TRBD2. After removal of 2 bases from V and 0 bases from J, the junction contained 4 bases not matched to a gene. CDR3 length: 15 amino acids. Per germline, CDR1 MGHRA and CDR2 YSYEKL. For the CDR3, the DNA is TGCGCCAGCAGCCAAAGCCTAGCGGCCTCCTACGAGCAGTACTTC. Translating gives CASSQSLAASYEQYF.

V and J are TRBV19 and TRBJ1-6; D remains ambiguous. Trimming stripped 5 bases from V and 0 bases from J, with 20 bases between. The germline CDR1 and CDR2 sequences are LNHDA and SQIVND (reference sequence). The CDR3 has 19 amino acids. In DNA form, the CDR3 reads TGTGCCAGTAGTCCGAACTCGGGTCTCTGGAGCTCCTATAATTCACCCCTCCACTTT. This translates into CASSPNSGLWSSYNSPLHF.

This chain uses TRBV18 with TRBJ1-1; D is possibly TRBD1 (6 bases). The CDR3 extends over 14 amino acids. CDR1 is KGHSH, CDR2 LQKENI, per germline. V lost 2 bases, J lost 4 bases, and 11 bases lay in between. CDR3 DNA sequence: TGTGCCAGCTCACCATCGGGGGGCCGCACTGAAGCTTTCTTT. The encoded protein is CASSPSGGRTEAFF.

This rearrangement joins TRBV11-2 to TRBJ1-3, with TRBD1 as a possible D gene (6 bases). V was trimmed by 8 bases and J by 6 bases, leaving 17 bases between them. Per the germline V gene, CDR1 is SGHAT and CDR2 is FQNNGV. The CDR3 contains 14 residues. CDR3 DNA sequence: TGTGCCAGCGGAAGAGACAGGACCCAAAACACCATATATTTT. Translating it yields CASGRDRTQNTIYF.

The V and J genes are TRBV5-4 and TRBJ1-2; 7 positions agree with TRBD1. CDR3 length equals 15 residues. Trimming cost V 2 bases and J 0 bases; bases outside gene matches: 4. Germline CDR1 reads SGHNT; CDR2 reads YYREEE (reference sequence). As DNA, the CDR3 is TGTGCCAGCAGCTTTGACAGGGCCGCTAACTATGGCTACACCTTC. It yields the protein CASSFDRAANYGYTF.

The genes are TRBV12-5 and TRBJ2-3; possibly TRBD1 for D (5 bases). The CDR3 runs to 16 residues. Trimming left V 0 bases short and J 4 bases short, with 14 bases between. Germline CDR1 LGHNT, CDR2 FRNRAP. The CDR3 loop reads CASGLVIGRAPDTQYF. The CDR3 coding sequence is TGTGCTAGTGGTTTGGTAATCGGCAGGGCTCCAGATACGCAGTATTTT.

The V and J genes are TRBV20-1 and TRBJ2-7, with 7 bases matching TRBD1. V shed 6 bases, J shed 4 bases, and the junction held 3 bases outside the gene matches. Germline V gene data show CDR1 as DFQATT and CDR2 as SNEGSKA (reference sequence). The CDR3 spans 11 residues. CDR3 DNA sequence: TGCAGTGCCCTGACAGGGTACGAGCAGTACTTC. Residues: CSALTGYEQYF.

The chain combines TRBV7-9 with TRBJ1-6; D is uncertain. V dropped 6 bases and J dropped 0 bases, with 6 bases sitting between them. The CDR3 has 14 amino acids. Germline assignment: CDR1 SEHNR and CDR2 FQNEAQ (reference sequence). CDR3 bases: TGTGCCAGCAGGGCAGGCTCCTATAATTCACCCCTCCACTTT. Translating it yields CASRAGSYNSPLHF.

The chain recombines TRBV29-1 with TRBJ2-1; D is possibly TRBD1 (5 bases). Germline CDR1 SQVTM, CDR2 ANQGSEA. Trimming took 4 bases from V and 7 from J, leaving 11 bases between them. This CDR3 spans 12 amino acids. The CDR3 DNA sequence: TGCAGCGTTGTGGTCAGGGTTAATGAGCAGTTCTTC. Protein sequence: CSVVVRVNEQFF.

This clone occurred once. The V call is TRBV7-9, the J call TRBJ2-3, with 8 positions matching TRBD2. Trimming at V came to 5 bases and at J to 2 bases, leaving 12 bases not matched to a gene. CDR3 length: 17 amino acids. Germline CDR1 and CDR2: SEHNR and FQNEAQ (reference sequence). The CDR3 sequence: CASSPGGASGSTDTQYF. The CDR3 DNA reads as TGTGCCAGCAGCCCCGGGGGGGCTAGCGGATCCACAGATACGCAGTATTTT.

The V call is TRBV6-4, the J call TRBJ2-1; TRBD2 aligns across 8 bases. The ends lost 4 bases at V and 2 bases at J; junction bases unmatched: 13. This CDR3 region has 18 residues. Germline CDR1 is MRHNA and CDR2 is SNTAGT. This chain's CDR3 is CASSASVLTGGPYNEQFF. CDR3 DNA sequence: TGTGCCAGCAGTGCGTCTGTGCTGACGGGAGGGCCCTACAATGAGCAGTTCTTC.

This chain joins TRBV11-2 and TRBJ2-7; weak D call: TRBD1 (6 bases). The CDR3 runs to 15 residues. Deletions cut 1 base from V and 2 bases from J, with 12 bases between. CDR1 and CDR2 (germline): SGHAT, FQNNGV. This chain's CDR3 is CASSLGWDTAYEQYF. In DNA, the CDR3 is TGTGCCAGCAGCTTAGGCTGGGACACAGCCTACGAGCAGTACTTC.

This clone was detected once. The DNA for the CDR3 is TGCAGTGCTATACATAACACTGAAGCTTTCTTT. This sequence encodes CSAIHNTEAFF. The genes are TRBV20-1 and TRBJ1-1; no clear D gene. The CDR3 has 11 amino acids. Germline V lookup: CDR1 DFQATT, CDR2 SNEGSKA (reference sequence). Trimming left V 4 bases short and J 2 bases short, with 5 bases between.

The chain uses TRBV20-1 and TRBJ2-3; TRBD2 agrees at 8 bases. The V segment lost 3 bases and the J segment 3 bases; nucleotides outside the gene matches: 5. Germline V CDR1 and CDR2: DFQATT, SNEGSKA (reference sequence). This CDR3 is built from 14 residues. CDR3 amino acids: CSASVAGMTDTQYF. The CDR3 nucleotides read TGCAGTGCTAGTGTAGCGGGAATGACAGATACGCAGTATTTT.

The rearrangement joins TRBV27 to TRBJ2-2, with 8 bases identical to TRBD2. The CDR3 is 17 amino acids. Per the germline V gene, CDR1 is MNHEY and CDR2 is SMNVEV (reference sequence). V gave up 4 bases and J gave up 4 bases; unmatched junction bases: 11. This CDR3 is CASSWRGNSGTTGELFF. CDR3 coding DNA: TGTGCCAGCAGTTGGAGGGGGAATAGCGGGACCACCGGGGAGCTGTTTTTT.

The chain links TRBV28 to TRBJ2-6; 8 bases match TRBD1. Trimming took 3 bases from V and 2 from J; bases not matched to a gene: 3. This CDR3 has 16 amino acids. Germline V lookup: CDR1 MDHEN, CDR2 SYDVKM. The CDR3, as DNA: TGTGCCAGCAGTTTTCAGGGGGCCGCTGGGGCCAACGTCCTGACTTTC. Amino acid sequence: CASSFQGAAGANVLTF. Full variable domain (outside the CDR3, taken from reference TRBV28 and TRBJ2-6): DVKVTQSSRYLVKRTGEKVFLECVQDMDHENMFWYRQDPGLGLRLIYFSYDVKMKEKGDIPEGYSVSREKKERFSLILESASTNQTSMYLCASSFQGAAGANVLTFGAGSRLTVL.

The chain has TRBV10-3 and TRBJ2-1, with 13 bases aligning to TRBD2. V shed 0 bases and J 8 bases; nucleotides not matched to a gene: 7. Looked up from germline, CDR1 is ENHRY and CDR2 is SYGVKD. The CDR3 covers 17 residues. CDR3 in amino acids: CAISESIGLAGVDEQFF. The CDR3 nucleotides read TGTGCCATCAGTGAGTCGATTGGACTAGCGGGAGTTGATGAGCAGTTCTTC.

V is TRBV9 and J is TRBJ1-6, with 8 bases that match TRBD1. The CDR3 is made up of 16 amino acids. Germline V CDR1 and CDR2: SGDLS, YYNGEE. J was trimmed by 6 bases and V by 4 bases; bases with no gene match: 9. The CDR3 loop is CASSPTGQALNSPLHF. The CDR3 bases are TGTGCCAGCAGCCCGACGGGACAGGCCCTTAATTCACCCCTCCACTTT.

The chain combines TRBV19 with TRBJ1-4, with D unclear. Trimming stripped 4 bases from V and 4 bases from J, with 16 bases between. The CDR3 spans 16 residues. Germline V lookup: CDR1 LNHDA, CDR2 SQIVND (reference sequence). In DNA form, the CDR3 reads TGTGCCAGTAGTAACCCGTTGACCGGGAATAATGAAAAACTGTTTTTT. Protein: CASSNPLTGNNEKLFF.

CDR3 coding DNA: TGTGCCAGCAGAGCTAGCGGTACCTACGAGCAGTACTTC. Its protein product is CASRASGTYEQYF. This chain links TRBV28 with TRBJ2-7; 7 bases are shared with TRBD2. The trim removed 6 bases at V and 2 bases at J, leaving 4 bases unmatched. Germline V gene lookup returns CDR1 MDHEN and CDR2 SYDVKM. This CDR3 has 13 residues.

The V call is TRBV7-8, the J call TRBJ2-1; D perhaps matches TRBD2 (6 bases). CDR1 is SGHVS and CDR2 is FQNEAQ in the germline V gene. Deletions cut 5 bases from V and 12 bases from J, with 14 bases between. The CDR3 is 12 amino acids. CDR3 protein: CASSRLDDRQFF. DNA of the CDR3: TGTGCCAGCAGCCGACTAGACGATCGGCAGTTCTTC.

The V and J genes are TRBV3-1 (or the pseudogene TRBV3-2) and TRBJ1-2; 9 positions match TRBD1. Germline V gene sequence: CDR1 LGHDT, CDR2 YNNKEL (reference sequence). The CDR3 loop spans 14 amino acids. With V trimmed by 6 bases and J by 0 bases, 2 bases remained unmatched. As DNA, the CDR3 is TGTGCCAGCAGGGGACAGGGCGCTAACTATGGCTACACCTTC. This codes for CASRGQGANYGYTF.

This chain connects TRBV7-8 to TRBJ1-2, with 7 bases fitting TRBD1. CDR3 length equals 13 residues. Trimming removed 3 bases from V and 3 bases from J; junction bases left unmatched: 1. Germline CDR1 is SGHVS and CDR2 is FQNEAQ. The CDR3 DNA follows: TGTGCCAGCAGCTTTGACAGGGACTATGGCTACACCTTC. It encodes CASSFDRDYGYTF.